The next 15 T cell receptor beta chains were all read from a single sample in a study of blood T cells in healthy people across ages. Alongside a J-beta primer mix, a sample-barcoded 5' primer served in a second PCR lasting 7 to 11 cycles. MiXCR, run by TCRdb on the 5' RACE reads, gives a single entry per CDR3 protein. Here the sample spans 1,800,000 or so distinct CDR3 sequences, roughly 43% being singletons. Specimen: blood. These receptors originate from a human donor in good health.

A word on this clonotype: The junction and the germline gene differ at one end; a read error may be behind it. V gene TRBV7-2 combines with J gene TRBJ1-2; TRBD1 might be the D (5 bases). CDR1 and CDR2 from the germline V gene are SGHTA and FQGNSA. CDR3 size: 15 residues. CDR3 residues: CAGSLDNGGGYGYTF. CDR3 DNA sequence: TGTGCCGGCAGCTTAGATAACGGGGGAGGATATGGCTACACCTTC.

This clonotype came up once. This chain joins TRBV20-1 and TRBJ1-5; 8 nucleotides align to TRBD1. The CDR3 is 14 residues long. Germline V lookup: CDR1 DFQATT, CDR2 SNEGSKA (reference sequence). With 6 bases clipped from V and 11 bases from J, the junction kept 15 bases outside the gene matches. CDR3 residues: CSARTGTGSWAQHF. DNA for the CDR3: TGCAGTGCAAGGACCGGGACAGGTTCTTGGGCCCAGCATTTT.

Here the CDR3 reads CASSPQSIGVNTEAFF. The DNA of the CDR3 is TGTGCCAGCTCACCACAGTCGATAGGCGTGAACACTGAAGCTTTCTTT. The gene calls are TRBV18 and TRBJ1-1; unclear D gene. The CDR3 has 16 amino acids. The V end was cut by 1 base, the J end by 0 bases, with 12 bases between. CDR1 is KGHSH, CDR2 LQKENI, per germline.

This clonotype occurred a few times. V is TRBV6-2 or TRBV6-3 and J is TRBJ2-1, with D possibly TRBD2 on 5 matching bases. The germline CDR1 and CDR2 sequences are MNHEY and SVGEGT. This CDR3 contains 16 residues. Trimming removed 1 base from V and 5 bases from J, with 15 bases in between. The CDR3 is CASSYFQAAEDNEQFF. In DNA, the CDR3 is TGTGCCAGCAGTTACTTCCAGGCCGCGGAGGACAATGAGCAGTTCTTC.

V gene TRBV2 combines with J gene TRBJ1-5; no firm D call. Trimming cost V 2 bases and J 5 bases, with 13 bases left between them. In germline, CDR1 is SNHLY, CDR2 FYNNEI. The length of the CDR3 is 15 residues. CDR3 nucleotides: TGTGCCAGCAGTGAACTAGGCCAACGGGATCAGCCCCAGCATTTT. This encodes CASSELGQRDQPQHF.

The chain recombines TRBV7-9 with TRBJ1-6; no firm D call. The CDR3 is 15 amino acids. CDR1 and CDR2 (germline): SEHNR, FQNEAQ (reference sequence). Trimming removed 4 bases at V and 5 bases at J, with 12 bases between. This CDR3 is CASSSRDPDNSPLHF. DNA for the CDR3: TGTGCCAGCAGCTCTAGGGATCCTGATAATTCACCCCTCCACTTT. Full variable domain (outside the CDR3, taken from reference TRBV7-9 and TRBJ1-6): DTGVSQNPRHKITKRGQNVTFRCDPISEHNRLYWYRQTLGQGPEFLTYFQNEAQLEKSRLLSDRFSAERPKGSFSTLEIQRTEQGDSAMYLCASSSRDPDNSPLHFGNGTRLTVT.

This rearrangement joins TRBV7-2 to TRBJ1-4, with 8 bases aligning to TRBD1. V lost 5 bases, J lost 5 bases, and 10 bases stayed unmatched. CDR1 and CDR2 from the germline V gene are SGHTA and FQGNSA. This CDR3 comprises 16 residues. In nucleotides, the CDR3 is TGTGCCAGCAGCCAAGGGCGGACAGGGTGGAATGAAAAACTGTTTTTT. It specifies CASSQGRTGWNEKLFF. The whole variable domain, remainder taken from reference TRBV7-2 and TRBJ1-4, is GAGVSQSPSNKVTEKGKDVELRCDPISGHTALYWYRQSLGQGLEFLIYFQGNSAPDKSGLPSDRFSAERTGGSVSTLTIQRTQQEDSAVYLCASSQGRTGWNEKLFFGSGTQLSVL.

This clonotype was picked up a small number of times. The chain carries TRBV6-6 and TRBJ2-5; the D gene is possibly TRBD2 (5 bases). The CDR3 consists of 11 residues. Germline V lookup: CDR1 MNHNY, CDR2 SVGAGI (reference sequence). V lost 8 bases to trimming and J lost 11 bases, with 15 bases between them. The CDR3 coding sequence is TGTGCCAGCGCATCCGCCGGGGAGCAGTACTTC. It translates to CASASAGEQYF.

The rearrangement uses TRBV24-1 and TRBJ2-5, with 7 bases aligning to TRBD1. The CDR3 has 14 amino acids. V lost 4 bases, J lost 5 bases, and 6 bases stayed unmatched. CDR1 KGHDR and CDR2 SFDVKD come from the germline V gene. The CDR3 DNA reads TGTGCCACCAGTGAGACGACAGGGAGTGAGACCCAGTACTTC. Its protein product is CATSETTGSETQYF.

The J gene is TRBJ2-3, the V gene TRBV12-3 or TRBV12-4; no definite D call. The CDR3 is made up of 13 amino acids. Trimming took off 7 bases at V and 2 bases at J, with 10 bases between the two ends. CDR3 bases: TGTGCCAGCAACAACAGACTCACAGATACGCAGTATTTT. As protein: CASNNRLTDTQYF.

As regards this clonotype: Mismatch with germline at one junction end may stem from a read error. The V call is TRBV5-1, the J call TRBJ1-2; D is unclear. Germline V gene data show CDR1 as SGHRS and CDR2 as YFSETQ. The CDR3 loop spans 15 amino acids. The CDR3 DNA follows: TGCGCCAGCAGCTCCGGTAGTTCAGTTGCCTATGGCCACACCTTC. Encoded protein: CASSSGSSVAYGHTF. The whole variable domain, remainder taken from reference TRBV5-1 and TRBJ1-2, is KAGVTQTPRYLIKTRGQQVTLSCSPISGHRSVSWYQQTPGQGLQFLFEYFSETQRNKGNFPGRFSGRQFSNSRSEMNVSTLELGDSALYLCASSSGSSVAYGHTFGSGTRLTVV.

The rearrangement joins TRBV20-1 to TRBJ1-2; no clear D. The germline V gene encodes CDR1 DFQATT and CDR2 SNEGSKA (reference sequence). V lost 4 bases and J 5 bases, leaving 8 bases between the germline ends. This CDR3 is 11 amino acids long. CDR3 in DNA: TGCAGTGCTATAGGACCGTATGGCTACACCTTC. It specifies CSAIGPYGYTF.

The chain carries TRBV7-3 and TRBJ2-6, with D unclear. The CDR3 is 18 amino acids. Germline values: CDR1 SGHTA, CDR2 FQGTGA. V was shortened by 5 bases and J by 0 bases, with 17 bases between the two germline ends. In DNA form, the CDR3 reads TGTGCCAGCAGCCCGTCCAGGATGCAACCCTCTGGGGCCAACGTCCTGACTTTC. Translation gives CASSPSRMQPSGANVLTF.

The chain is built from TRBV7-8 and TRBJ2-7; the match to TRBD1 covers 7 bases. Germline V lookup: CDR1 SGHVS, CDR2 FQNEAQ. V dropped 5 bases and J dropped 4; count of bases not matched to a gene: 11. The CDR3 extends over 15 amino acids. The CDR3 is CASSQTGQFIYEQYF. For the CDR3, the DNA is TGTGCCAGCAGCCAGACAGGGCAATTTATTTACGAGCAGTACTTC.

The sample holds a few counts of this clonotype. The CDR3 loop is CASSQGEGNYGYTF. CDR3 DNA sequence: TGTGCCAGCAGCCAAGGGGAAGGGAACTATGGCTACACCTTC. This chain connects TRBV3-1 to TRBJ1-2; D gene unclear. The germline gives CDR1 LGHDT, CDR2 YNNKEL (reference sequence). The CDR3 contains 14 residues. Trimming took 1 base from V and 2 from J, leaving 8 bases between them.